A single sample is the source of the 23 T cell receptor beta chains below, sequenced in a study of blood T cells in healthy people across ages. Primed by a sample-barcoded 5' primer and a J-beta primer mix, a second PCR proceeded for 7 to 11 cycles. TCRdb called the 5' RACE reads again in MiXCR, with one record for every CDR3 protein. The table lists around 1.5 million distinct CDR3 sequences, almost 60% of them singletons, with about 6.7% in the top ten. The sample consisted of blood. The receptors were gathered from a man between 18 and 29 years old in good health.

The genes are TRBV28 and TRBJ2-4; D is possibly TRBD2 (6 bases). Germline V CDR1 and CDR2: MDHEN, SYDVKM. Trimming stripped 7 bases from V and 2 bases from J, with 15 bases between. This CDR3 contains 15 residues. The CDR3 DNA is TGTGCCAGCACACTGGGAGGTCTGACCAAAAACATTCAGTACTTC. Its protein product is CASTLGGLTKNIQYF. Using reference TRBV28 and TRBJ2-4 for the parts outside the CDR3, the full variable domain is DVKVTQSSRYLVKRTGEKVFLECVQDMDHENMFWYRQDPGLGLRLIYFSYDVKMKEKGDIPEGYSVSREKKERFSLILESASTNQTSMYLCASTLGGLTKNIQYFGAGTRLSVL.

A note on this clonotype: One junction end does not reproduce the germline sequence, and a read error may be involved. The rearrangement uses TRBV5-1 and TRBJ2-2; D remains unclear. Germline CDR1 and CDR2: SGHRS and YFSETQ. CDR3 length: 14 amino acids. Here the CDR3 DNA reads TGTGCCAGCAGCTTACAAGCAGTTACCGGGGAGCTGTTTTTT. The encoded protein is CASSLQAVTGELFF.

Details on this clonotype: Germline and junction disagree at one end, which may indicate a read error. DNA for the CDR3: TGTGCCAGCGGTTACGACCCGGGACAGGGTCAACCACCTTACGAGCAGTACTTC. This sequence encodes CASGYDPGQGQPPYEQYF. The genes are TRBV6-5 and TRBJ2-7; 9 nucleotides match TRBD1. CDR1 and CDR2 (germline): MNHEY, SVGAGI. This CDR3 is built from 18 residues.

V gene TRBV29-1 combines with J gene TRBJ2-2; D is undetermined. The CDR3 runs 12 residues. The germline V and J ends were trimmed by 3 bases and 9 bases, with 11 bases remaining between them. Germline loops: CDR1 SQVTM, CDR2 ANQGSEA. The DNA for the CDR3 is TGCAGCGTTGATCTCCGGAGCCGGGAGCTGTTTTTT. Translation gives CSVDLRSRELFF.

The chain has TRBV7-9 and TRBJ2-7, with TRBD1 as a possible D gene (6 bases). With 6 bases removed from V and 0 bases from J, the gap between germline ends came to 15 bases. This CDR3 is 15 amino acids long. Germline V gene data show CDR1 as SEHNR and CDR2 as FQNEAQ (reference sequence). The CDR3 region is CASSQLRDISYEQYF. The CDR3 nucleotides are TGTGCCAGCAGTCAACTCCGGGACATCTCCTACGAGCAGTACTTC.

The chain has TRBV28 and TRBJ2-3, with unresolved D. The CDR3 spans 16 residues. Trimming stripped 6 bases from V and 2 bases from J, with 18 bases between. CDR1 is MDHEN and CDR2 is SYDVKM in the germline V gene. The CDR3 nucleotides are TGTGCCAGCAGACCCCCCACGGAGCACCCCACAGATACGCAGTATTTT. Translation: CASRPPTEHPTDTQYF.

The V gene is TRBV27, the J gene TRBJ2-4, with no clear D. Judging by the DNA end, TRBJ2-7 fits better; the J call may be wrong. The CDR3 is 15 residues long. CDR1 and CDR2 from the germline V gene are MNHEY and SMNVEV (reference sequence). The CDR3 is CASSLSGGSTYEQYF. The CDR3 DNA sequence: TGTGCCAGCAGTTTATCGGGCGGATCAACCTACGAGCAGTACTTC.

This clonotype was counted between two and nine times. A junction boundary mismatches the germline segment, possibly from a read error. The gene calls are TRBV7-9 and TRBJ2-7; unclear D gene. Per the germline V gene, CDR1 is SEHNR and CDR2 is FQNEAQ (reference sequence). The CDR3 has 14 residues. The CDR3 loop is CASRFGPSSYEQYF. CDR3 in DNA: TGTGCCAGCCGCTTCGGTCCTAGCTCCTACGAGCAGTACTTC.

The rearrangement uses TRBV4-3 and TRBJ1-2, with 10 bases matching TRBD1. Germline CDR1 and CDR2: LGHNA and YSLEER. The CDR3 consists of 18 residues. Trimming cost V 4 bases and J 0 bases; bases outside gene matches: 11. CDR3 DNA sequence: TGCGCCAGCAGCCTCGGGACAGGGGAACCTGGCGCTAACTATGGCTACACCTTC. It specifies CASSLGTGEPGANYGYTF.

The chain recombines TRBV27 with TRBJ2-3; 9 bases are a match to TRBD2. In germline, CDR1 is MNHEY, CDR2 SMNVEV (reference sequence). This CDR3 has 20 residues. V was pared by 5 bases and J by 5 bases, with 23 bases of the junction left unmatched. CDR3 nucleotide sequence: TGTGCCAGCAGTACAATGGGGCTAGCGGGGACCCTGGGGGGTGTAGATACGCAGTATTTT. This encodes CASSTMGLAGTLGGVDTQYF.

The V call is TRBV20-1, the J call TRBJ2-7, with D perhaps matching TRBD2 (6 bases). The ends were cut back, 5 bases at V and 4 bases at J, with 15 bases in the middle. The germline V gene encodes CDR1 DFQATT and CDR2 SNEGSKA (reference sequence). This CDR3 has 13 amino acids. CDR3 protein: CSAPGGGVYEQYF. In nucleotides, the CDR3 is TGCAGTGCTCCCGGTGGCGGGGTTTACGAGCAGTACTTC.

This sequence joins TRBV12-3 or TRBV12-4 and TRBJ1-1; no definite D call. The V gene lost 6 bases and the J gene lost 4 bases, with 15 bases spanning the gap. This CDR3 region has 14 residues. The CDR3 reads CASSPGSLATEAFF. The DNA for the CDR3 is TGTGCCAGCAGCCCGGGATCGTTGGCCACTGAAGCTTTCTTT.

This clonotype was seen only a few times. The chain recombines TRBV5-1 with TRBJ2-1; no clear D. CDR1 and CDR2 from the germline V gene are SGHRS and YFSETQ. The V end lost 6 bases, the J end lost 2 bases, and 12 bases lay between the germline ends. The CDR3 runs to 14 residues. The CDR3 region is CASMNSGAYNEQFF. The CDR3 DNA follows: TGCGCCAGCATGAACAGTGGCGCCTACAATGAGCAGTTCTTC.

The chain couples TRBV29-1 to TRBJ2-7; 7 bases map to TRBD1. The CDR3 covers 14 residues. Germline CDR1 reads SQVTM; CDR2 reads ANQGSEA. The V gene end was trimmed by 4 bases and the J gene end by 2 bases; junction bases not matched to a gene: 8. CDR3 amino acids: CSVGEGQPPYEQYF. The CDR3 coding sequence is TGCAGCGTTGGAGAGGGACAGCCTCCCTACGAGCAGTACTTC.

This CDR3 is CASSPTGGAEIRLAGNEQYF. The CDR3 DNA follows: TGTGCCAGCAGCCCGACAGGGGGCGCGGAAATAAGGCTAGCGGGTAACGAGCAGTACTTC. The chain employs TRBV7-9 and TRBJ2-7, with 10 nucleotides matching TRBD1. CDR1 SEHNR and CDR2 FQNEAQ come from the germline V gene (reference sequence). CDR3 length: 20 residues. The V segment lost 5 bases and the J segment 5 bases; nucleotides outside the gene matches: 24.

The chain carries TRBV4-2 and TRBJ2-1; D not certain. The J call may not be correct, given that the DNA end is closer to TRBJ2-7. Germline V lookup: CDR1 LGHNA, CDR2 YNFKEQ. The CDR3 sequence is 15 residues long. The CDR3 sequence is CASSQGALLKVEQYF. The CDR3 DNA is TGTGCCAGCAGCCAAGGGGCCCTATTGAAGGTGGAGCAGTACTTC.

The rearrangement links TRBV21-1 to TRBJ2-7. TRBV21-1 corresponds to a pseudogene. CDR3 length: 15 amino acids. The CDR3 nucleotides are TGTGCCAGCAGCAAATTTAAAGTTAGCCCCTACGAGCAGTACTTC. As protein: CASSKFKVSPYEQYF.

This clonotype was detected a few times. The chain couples TRBV4-1 to TRBJ1-1, with TRBD1 matching 9 bases. CDR3 length: 15 amino acids. The trim removed 3 bases at V and 7 bases at J, leaving 9 bases unmatched. Germline V lookup: CDR1 MGHRA, CDR2 YSYEKL. The CDR3 DNA follows: TGCGCCAGCAGCCAGACAGGGGGGAGGGTTGGTGAAGCTTTCTTT. Its translation is CASSQTGGRVGEAFF.

This clonotype was found a few times. This sequence joins TRBV4-3 and TRBJ1-2; D is possibly TRBD1 (6 bases). This CDR3 region has 14 residues. Per germline, CDR1 LGHNA and CDR2 YSLEER. V lost 4 bases, J lost 6 bases, and 15 bases lay in between. The CDR3, as DNA: TGCGCCAGCAGCCCAGTCGGGGGCGCGGATGGCTACACCTTC. Protein sequence: CASSPVGGADGYTF.

The gene calls are TRBV20-1 and TRBJ2-1; weak D call: TRBD2 (6 bases). Germline lookup yields CDR1 DFQATT and CDR2 SNEGSKA (reference sequence). There are 14 residues in the CDR3. V lost 3 bases and J lost 1, with 10 bases in between. CDR3 protein: CSASSSGSYNEQFF. The CDR3 DNA reads TGCAGTGCTAGTTCGAGCGGGTCCTACAATGAGCAGTTCTTC.

The chain couples TRBV20-1 to TRBJ2-7; D unresolved. There are 16 residues in the CDR3. CDR1 is DFQATT, CDR2 SNEGSKA, per germline (reference sequence). V was pared by 4 bases and J by 2 bases, with 21 bases between. CDR3 sequence reads: CSATSPGASPTYEQYF. For the CDR3, the DNA is TGCAGTGCTACTTCCCCCGGTGCTTCCCCCACCTACGAGCAGTACTTC.

This chain connects TRBV28 to TRBJ1-2, with TRBD1 matching over 7 bases. Germline CDR1 is MDHEN and CDR2 is SYDVKM. V shed 5 bases and J 8 bases; nucleotides not matched to a gene: 5. CDR3 size: 12 residues. As DNA, the CDR3 is TGTGCCAGCAGTGCTCAGGGGGAGGGCTACACCTTC. This encodes CASSAQGEGYTF.

The table lists this clonotype with a few counts. This chain connects TRBV20-1 to TRBJ2-1; TRBD2 aligns across 15 bases. The length of the CDR3 is 15 residues. CDR1 and CDR2 from the germline V gene are DFQATT and SNEGSKA (reference sequence). The ends lost 6 bases at V and 5 bases at J; junction bases unmatched: 5. CDR3 nucleotide sequence: TGCAGTGCATGGGGGACTAGCGGGAGGAACAATGAGCAGTTCTTC. Protein: CSAWGTSGRNNEQFF.